The 8 T cell receptor beta chains below come from one sample, sequenced in a study of cytomegalovirus exposure and HLA in healthy donors (dated by TCRdb to between 2016 and 2019). Receptor libraries were prepared by the immunoSEQ multiplex PCR assay. The multiplex PCR relied on a mix of 60 forward primers for TCR Vbeta segments and 13 reverse primers for TCR Jbeta segments. TCRdb limited this immuneACCESS table to in-frame rearrangements with V and J called. A share of clones is missing; checked studies link under half to unresolved V genes, and the rest is unexplained. Counted in this sample were 150,000 to 200,000 clones; roughly 81% of them appeared once. Clones ranked in the top ten supply roughly 2.1% of the sample. The sequenced sample consisted of PBMCs. All receptors come from a young man in good health and CMV-seropositive.

The rearrangement uses TRBV7-3 and TRBJ2-2, with 9 bases identical to TRBD1. This CDR3 is built from 14 residues. V shed 5 bases and J 5 bases; nucleotides not matched to a gene: 3. Germline V gene lookup returns CDR1 SGHTA and CDR2 FQGTGA. The CDR3, as DNA: TGTGCCAGCAGCATAGGACAGGGGACCGGGGAGCTGTTTTTT. Its protein product is CASSIGQGTGELFF.

The chain carries TRBV7-9 and TRBJ2-2; 8 bases match TRBD2. Germline V gene sequence: CDR1 SEHNR, CDR2 FQNEAQ (reference sequence). CDR3 length: 15 amino acids. V lost 3 bases and J lost 6; bases outside the gene matches: 6. The CDR3 DNA follows: TGTGCCAGCAGCTTCAGGGCGGGGGGATCCGGGGAGCTGTTTTTT. It yields the protein CASSFRAGGSGELFF. The variable domain in full, completed from reference TRBV7-9 and TRBJ2-2, reads DTGVSQNPRHKITKRGQNVTFRCDPISEHNRLYWYRQTLGQGPEFLTYFQNEAQLEKSRLLSDRFSAERPKGSFSTLEIQRTEQGDSAMYLCASSFRAGGSGELFFGEGSRLTVL.

This chain links TRBV4-3 with TRBJ1-1; D unclear. Trimming took off 1 base at V and 1 base at J, with 10 bases between the two ends. Looked up from germline, CDR1 is LGHNA and CDR2 is YSLEER. The CDR3 spans 15 residues. The CDR3 nucleotides read TGCGCCAGCAGCCAAGGAGGAGGGTCGAACACTGAAGCTTTCTTT. Encoded protein: CASSQGGGSNTEAFF.

This sequence joins TRBV5-4 and TRBJ1-6; 9 nucleotides align to TRBD1. CDR3 length: 14 amino acids. CDR1 is SGHNT, CDR2 YYREEE, per germline (reference sequence). Trimming at V came to 3 bases and at J to 9 bases, leaving 4 bases not matched to a gene. CDR3 nucleotide sequence: TGTGCCAGCAGCTCTGGACAGGGGTCTTCACCCCTCCACTTT. This sequence encodes CASSSGQGSSPLHF.

This chain uses TRBV27 with TRBJ2-3; possible D gene TRBD1, 6 bases. V dropped 5 bases and J dropped 4 bases, with 16 bases sitting between them. The CDR3 is 15 residues long. CDR1 is MNHEY, CDR2 SMNVEV, per germline (reference sequence). CDR3 in amino acids: CASSPRGRGSDTQYF. The CDR3 DNA reads as TGTGCCAGCAGTCCCCGGGGCAGGGGTTCAGATACGCAGTATTTT.

The chain carries TRBV7-3 and TRBJ2-5, with 7 bases matching TRBD1. CDR3 length: 14 amino acids. Germline V gives CDR1 SGHTA, CDR2 FQGTGA. Unmatched junction bases numbered 6, after V lost 3 bases and J lost 5 bases. The CDR3: CASSFTGATETQYF. For the CDR3, the DNA is TGTGCCAGCAGCTTTACAGGGGCTACGGAGACCCAGTACTTC.

The chain has TRBV30 and TRBJ2-5; TRBD1 matches at 8 bases. The end of the DNA is better explained by TRBJ2-7, so the J call may be wrong. CDR1 and CDR2 from the germline V gene are GTSNPN and SVGIG (reference sequence). This CDR3 contains 17 residues. CDR3 coding DNA: TGTGCCTGGAGTGTAGAAGGAGGCAGGGGGCTACCCTACGAGCAGTACTTC. Translating gives CAWSVEGGRGLPYEQYF.

The chain links TRBV29-1 to TRBJ2-1, with 10 bases matching TRBD2. Trimming at V came to 3 bases and at J to 0 bases, leaving 2 bases not matched to a gene. The CDR3 contains 15 residues. Germline CDR1 and CDR2: SQVTM and ANQGSEA. The CDR3 region is CSVEPSGSSYNEQFF. The DNA of the CDR3 is TGCAGCGTTGAGCCTAGCGGGAGCTCCTACAATGAGCAGTTCTTC.